This section outlines one T cell receptor (beta chain) sequence together with its context. There are 14 residues in the CDR3. The germline CDR1 and CDR2 sequences are MNHEY and SVGAGI. The ends lost 8 bases at V and 5 bases at J; junction bases unmatched: 7. The source of the sample is a study of blood T cell repertoires in COVID-19. Original analysis: Nucleated cell counts were estimated from reference gene primer amplification. Here immunoSEQ multiplex PCR was the method, and the copy in TCRdb shows in-frame clones only, minus some. V and J calls plus clone size are reproduced from that table; the DNA served to infer D and trimming. Found here are 55,000 to 75,000 clones, roughly 80% of them singletons; the top ten hold about 30%.

The rearrangement joins TRBV6-5 to TRBJ2-3; 10 bases fit TRBD1. This TCR came from an older man with acute or convalescent COVID-19. Input material: peripheral blood. In DNA, the CDR3 is TGTGCCAGCGGAAGACAGGGGGCGAAAGATACGCAGTATTTT. Translated, it gives CASGRQGAKDTQYF.